This is a list of T cell receptor beta chains from one sample in a study of PD-1 blockade in classical Hodgkin lymphoma. The method was immunoSEQ multiplex PCR; TCRdb's version includes in-frame clones alone and lacks a portion of them. The data contain more than 90,000 clones, 81% of them singletons. Sequencing used peripheral blood mononuclear cells (PBMCs), obtained before the second cycle of nivolumab. The receptors shown here come from a human donor with classical Hodgkin lymphoma. Both conserved end residues are part of each CDR3. The D gene is left open where the match is weak.

>.|TRBV7-2|11|TRBJ2-5
CASSLYGTQYF
>.|TRBV19|11|TRBJ1-4
CASSLLGQLFF
>.|TRBV9|15|TRBJ2-2
CASSVGAMNTGELFF
>.|TRBV7-6|14|TRBJ2-6
CASRSGAGANVLTF
>TRBD1|TRBV7-8|14|TRBJ2-7
CASSVRDRVHEQYF
>.|TRBV12-5|14|TRBJ1-1
CASGQTAGNTEAFF
>TRBD1|TRBV7-3|16|TRBJ2-1
CASSESGTGIYNEQFF
>.|TRBV7-3|13|TRBJ2-3
CASGPGRADTQYF
>.|TRBV9|15|TRBJ2-1
CASSVATVISSKQFF
>TRBD1|TRBV9|15|TRBJ1-2
CASSVDRGRDYGYTF
>.|TRBV7-3|16|TRBJ2-1
CASSPRGSSSYNEQFF
>.|TRBV11-2|12|TRBJ2-7
CASSSRVLEQYF
>TRBD2|TRBV30|15|TRBJ2-3
CAWSVAVAGGGTQYF
>.|TRBV7-3|13|TRBJ1-6
CASSLAPDSPLHF
>TRBD2|TRBV9|16|TRBJ2-2
CASSLGLAANTGELFF
>.|TRBV11-3|14|TRBJ2-2
CASSLGPATGELFF
>.|TRBV29-1|13|TRBJ2-1
CSVGTATYNEQFF
>.|TRBV5-1|15|TRBJ2-3
CASSTGGKSTDTQYF
>TRBD1|TRBV6-1|13|TRBJ2-7
CASRTGGYYEQYF
>TRBD1|TRBV7-3|14|TRBJ2-5
CASSWTGRLETQYF
>.|TRBV27|14|TRBJ1-2
CASSADGHGYGYTF
>TRBD2|TRBV11-2|14|TRBJ2-7
CASSSGLAGAEQYF
>TRBD2|TRBV5-4|15|TRBJ2-3
CASSSKTSGEYTQYF
>TRBD2|TRBV7-3|16|TRBJ2-2
CASSDLGLAVTGELFF
>.|TRBV6-1|14|TRBJ2-7
CASSETLETREQYF
>.|TRBV2|15|TRBJ1-1
CASSEFGRVDTEAFF
>.|TRBV7-2|14|TRBJ1-2
CASSLGAGGYGYTF
>TRBD2|TRBV29-1|16|TRBJ2-1
CSVKGGASGIYNEQFF
>.|TRBV5-1|16|TRBJ2-2
CASSLVRDTNTGELFF